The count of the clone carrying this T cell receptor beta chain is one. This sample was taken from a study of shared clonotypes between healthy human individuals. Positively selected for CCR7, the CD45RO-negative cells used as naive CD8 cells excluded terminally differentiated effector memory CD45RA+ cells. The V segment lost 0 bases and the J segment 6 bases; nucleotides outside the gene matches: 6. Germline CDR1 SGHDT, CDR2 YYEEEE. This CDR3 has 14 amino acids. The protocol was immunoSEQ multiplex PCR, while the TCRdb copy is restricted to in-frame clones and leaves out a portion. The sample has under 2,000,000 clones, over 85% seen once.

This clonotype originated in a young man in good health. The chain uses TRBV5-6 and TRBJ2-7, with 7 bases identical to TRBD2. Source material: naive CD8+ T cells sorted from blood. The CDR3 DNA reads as TGTGCCAGCAGCTTGGAGGGAGGGTACCCCGAGCAGTACTTC. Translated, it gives CASSLEGGYPEQYF. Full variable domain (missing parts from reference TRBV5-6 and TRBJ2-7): DAGVTQSPTHLIKTRGQQVTLRCSPKSGHDTVSWYQQALGQGPQFIFQYYEEEERQRGNFPDRFSGHQFPNYSSELNVNALLLGDSALYLCASSLEGGYPEQYFGPGTRLTVT.